This T cell receptor beta chain was observed in a study of Ad26.COV2.S vaccination and SARS-CoV-2 variants. In the study overall: Intramuscularly, Ad26.COV2.S was given either once or twice, 56 days apart. Notes on the study in general: Vaccine and placebo recipients had comparable breadth of non-spike TCRs. Vaccinees reportedly had broad spike-specific CD8+ and CD4+ T cell responses.

Trimming at V came to 0 bases and at J to 4 bases, leaving 7 bases not matched to a gene. The CDR3 covers 17 residues. Germline assignment: CDR1 SGDLS and CDR2 YYNGEE. Sequencing was performed with immunoSEQ multiplex PCR; in TCRdb, only in-frame clones are kept and a portion is missing. The sample lists around 300,000 clones, about 88% seen once, with 6.4% in the top ten. Comments on this clone: The antigen is unknown.

The treatment was: 19 received Ad26.COV2.S at low or high dose, single or two shots; about 5 received placebo; per-sample allocation not given. The samples date from day 63 after the first vaccine or placebo injection. Vaccine was an Ad26 vector expressing Wuhan-strain SARS-CoV-2 spike. The chain employs TRBV9 and TRBJ2-1; 10 bases map to TRBD2. The clonotype was recovered from a person between 18 and 60 years old who received the Ad26.COV2.S COVID-19 vaccine or a placebo. Sequencing was performed on peripheral blood, taken in a trial of Ad26.COV2.S vaccine versus placebo. CDR3 coding DNA: TGTGCCAGCAGCGTAGTTAAGGCTAGCGGGGGATACAATGAGCAGTTCTTC. It yields the protein CASSVVKASGGYNEQFF.